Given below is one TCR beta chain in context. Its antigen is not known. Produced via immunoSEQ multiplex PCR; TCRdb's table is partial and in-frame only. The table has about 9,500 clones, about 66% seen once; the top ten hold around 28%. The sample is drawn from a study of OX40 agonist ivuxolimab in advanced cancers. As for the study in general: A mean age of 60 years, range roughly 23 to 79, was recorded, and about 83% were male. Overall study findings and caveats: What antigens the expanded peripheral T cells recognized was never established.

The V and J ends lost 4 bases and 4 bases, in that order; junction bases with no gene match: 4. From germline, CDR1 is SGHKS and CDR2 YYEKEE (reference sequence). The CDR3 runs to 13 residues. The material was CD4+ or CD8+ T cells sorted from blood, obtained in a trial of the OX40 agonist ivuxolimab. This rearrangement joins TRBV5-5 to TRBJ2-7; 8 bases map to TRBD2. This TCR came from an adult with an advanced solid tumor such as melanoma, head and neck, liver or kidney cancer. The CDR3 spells CASSPGLAYEQYF. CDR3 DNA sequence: TGTGCCAGCAGCCCCGGACTAGCTTACGAGCAGTACTTC.